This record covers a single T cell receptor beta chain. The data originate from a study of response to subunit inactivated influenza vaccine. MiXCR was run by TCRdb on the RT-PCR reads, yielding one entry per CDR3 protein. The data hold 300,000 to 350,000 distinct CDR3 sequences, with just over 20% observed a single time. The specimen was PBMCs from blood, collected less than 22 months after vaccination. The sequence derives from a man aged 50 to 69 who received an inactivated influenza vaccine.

CDR3 residues: CASSFDRGIDEQFF. The CDR3 coding sequence is TGTGCCAGCAGCTTTGACAGGGGGATCGATGAGCAGTTCTTC. V usage is TRBV7-9 and J usage is TRBJ2-1; 9 positions agree with TRBD1. CDR3 length: 14 amino acids. CDR1 is SEHNR and CDR2 is FQNEAQ in the germline V gene (reference sequence). The trim removed 3 bases at V and 8 bases at J, leaving 5 bases unmatched.